One sample yielded the 20 T cell receptor beta chains listed below, sequenced in a study of cytomegalovirus exposure and HLA in healthy donors. Generated by immunoSEQ multiplex PCR, the TCRdb table keeps only in-frame clones and is missing some. In the table there are some 140,000 clones, approximately 90% of which are singletons. Sequencing was done on a sample of PBMCs. Receptors were obtained from a woman between 25 and 40 years old in good health and CMV-seropositive.

The rearrangement links TRBV13 to TRBJ2-1, with 9 bases fitting TRBD2. The CDR3 length is 16 residues. The germline V gene encodes CDR1 PRHDT and CDR2 FYEKMQ (reference sequence). Trimming took 5 bases from V and 3 from J; bases not matched to a gene: 8. The CDR3 spells CASSLAASGNYNEQFF. The CDR3 nucleotides are TGTGCCAGCAGCCTAGCGGCTAGCGGGAACTACAATGAGCAGTTCTTC.

As for this clone: Just one base apart from a much larger clone, this may be a read error. The chain recombines TRBV6-1 with TRBJ2-2; a weak D match, TRBD1 (5 bases). The germline V gene encodes CDR1 MNHNS and CDR2 SASEGT. Trimming pared 6 bases from V and 3 bases from J, leaving 8 bases between. The CDR3 consists of 13 residues. The CDR3 reads CASRTTDTGELFF. As DNA, the CDR3 is TGTGCCAGCAGAACGACAGACACCGGGGAGCTGTTTTTT.

This clone was observed at least ten times. A read error may produce the germline difference seen at one junction end. This CDR3 is CASSVEMSEEYF. In DNA form, the CDR3 reads TGTGCCAGCAGTGTTGAGATGAGCGAGGAGTACTTC. The chain combines TRBV2 with TRBJ2-7; D remains ambiguous. Germline CDR1 SNHLY, CDR2 FYNNEI. The CDR3 is 12 amino acids.

The chain recombines TRBV2 with TRBJ1-1; D is perhaps TRBD1 (5 bases). The germline CDR1 and CDR2 sequences are SNHLY and FYNNEI. Between the trimmed V and J ends, which lost 8 bases and 8 bases, there was a span of 21 bases. The length of the CDR3 is 14 residues. The CDR3, as DNA: TGTGCCAGCGGGACCCCTCGGGGGGTATCCGAAGCTTTCTTT. Encoded protein: CASGTPRGVSEAFF. The whole variable domain, remainder taken from reference TRBV2 and TRBJ1-1, is EPEVTQTPSHQVTQMGQEVILRCVPISNHLYFYWYRQILGQKVEFLVSFYNNEISEKSEIFDDQFSVERPDGSNFTLKIRSTKLEDSAMYFCASGTPRGVSEAFFGQGTRLTVV.

The CDR3 DNA follows: TGTGCCAGCAGTGCATACAGGGGCTCTGGGGCCAACGTCCTGACTTTC. Translating gives CASSAYRGSGANVLTF. This chain uses TRBV2 with TRBJ2-6; TRBD1 matches at 7 bases. Germline loops: CDR1 SNHLY, CDR2 FYNNEI. The CDR3 is 16 residues long. V was clipped by 4 bases and J by 0 bases; unmatched bases: 3.

The rearrangement uses TRBV4-2 and TRBJ2-5, with D maybe TRBD1 (6 bases). Trimming pared 5 bases from V and 1 base from J, leaving 14 bases between. CDR3 length: 15 amino acids. The V gene's germline CDR1 is LGHNA and CDR2 YNFKEQ. The CDR3 sequence is CASSTQSDSQETQYF. Written as DNA, the CDR3 is TGTGCCAGCAGCACCCAGTCGGACAGCCAAGAGACCCAGTACTTC.

This rearrangement joins TRBV2 to TRBJ1-2, with 10 bases that match TRBD1. The CDR3 has 13 residues. Germline-derived CDR1 and CDR2 are SNHLY and FYNNEI. Trimming cost V 6 bases and J 7 bases; bases outside gene matches: 5. The CDR3 bases are TGTGCCAGCAGCAGACAGGGGGCGGGTGGCTACACCTTC. It yields the protein CASSRQGAGGYTF.

The rearrangement links TRBV6-5 to TRBJ1-1; no firm D call. Germline V gene data show CDR1 as MNHEY and CDR2 as SVGAGI. The CDR3 sequence is 13 residues long. Written as DNA, the CDR3 is TGTGCGTCCCCTAGGAGGCTAAACACTGAAGCTTTCTTT. This codes for CASPRRLNTEAFF.

The rearrangement links TRBV10-3 to TRBJ2-5; 10 positions match TRBD1. Trimming cost V 5 bases and J 2 bases; bases outside gene matches: 8. The V gene's germline CDR1 is ENHRY and CDR2 SYGVKD. This CDR3 is 16 amino acids long. CDR3 loop: CAISNRDRGIQETQYF. The CDR3 DNA follows: TGTGCCATCAGTAACCGGGACAGGGGAATTCAAGAGACCCAGTACTTC.

This clone appeared a single time. The chain's CDR3 is CASRNLNNRNEKLFF. In DNA form, the CDR3 reads TGTGCCAGCAGAAACTTGAACAACAGAAATGAAAAACTGTTTTTT. V gene TRBV2 combines with J gene TRBJ1-4; D is unclear. This CDR3 has 15 amino acids. The V end lost 6 bases, the J end lost 5 bases, and 16 bases lay between the germline ends. The V gene's germline CDR1 is SNHLY and CDR2 FYNNEI.

CDR3 region: CATSRDLNQGDQPQHF. The CDR3 nucleotides are TGTGCCACCAGCAGAGACCTTAATCAGGGGGATCAGCCCCAGCATTTT. J is TRBJ1-5 and V is TRBV15, with TRBD1 identical over 7 bases. CDR1 and CDR2 (germline): LNHNV, YYDKDF (reference sequence). The CDR3 is 16 amino acids. With V trimmed by 0 bases and J by 5 bases, 7 bases remained unmatched.

J is TRBJ2-1 and V is TRBV29-1, with 9 bases identical to TRBD1. The CDR3 sequence is 14 residues long. V lost 0 bases, J lost 9 bases, and 6 bases stayed unmatched. CDR1 is SQVTM, CDR2 ANQGSEA, per germline. Here the CDR3 reads CSVEDGQGPTEQFF. The CDR3 bases are TGCAGCGTTGAAGATGGACAGGGGCCCACTGAGCAGTTCTTC.

The J gene is TRBJ2-1, the V gene TRBV4-1; a weak D match, TRBD1 (5 bases). Looked up from germline, CDR1 is MGHRA and CDR2 is YSYEKL. With 2 bases removed from V and 7 bases from J, the gap between germline ends came to 12 bases. The length of the CDR3 is 14 residues. CDR3 protein: CASSQRGFDNEQFF. The CDR3 coding sequence is TGCGCCAGCAGCCAAAGGGGCTTCGATAATGAGCAGTTCTTC.

This chain links TRBV9 with TRBJ2-3; possibly TRBD2 for D (7 bases). Germline V gene data show CDR1 as SGDLS and CDR2 as YYNGEE. The V and J ends lost 0 bases and 5 bases respectively, with 10 bases between them. The CDR3 runs 14 residues. CDR3 in amino acids: CASSVGGGGDTQYF. CDR3 sequence (DNA): TGTGCCAGCAGCGTAGGCGGGGGCGGAGATACGCAGTATTTT.

V gene TRBV18 combines with J gene TRBJ1-2; TRBD1 might be the D (5 bases). The CDR3 has 14 amino acids. Between the trimmed V and J ends, which lost 3 bases and 13 bases, there was a span of 21 bases. Germline CDR1 is KGHSH and CDR2 is LQKENI. The CDR3 region is CASSPTTGSGGATF. DNA for the CDR3: TGTGCCAGCTCACCGACGACGGGCAGCGGCGGGGCCACCTTC.

The CDR3 bases are TGTGCCAGCAGTTTATTCCCCGGGACAGGGGGCTACGAGCAGTACTTC. It yields the protein CASSLFPGTGGYEQYF. The rearrangement joins TRBV28 to TRBJ2-7; the match to TRBD1 covers 11 bases. Trimming at V came to 1 base and at J to 3 bases, leaving 5 bases not matched to a gene. Germline assignment: CDR1 MDHEN and CDR2 SYDVKM. The CDR3 spans 16 residues.

This clone was found a few times. The CDR3 spells CATSRDPPRLANEQFF. In DNA form, the CDR3 reads TGTGCCACCAGCAGAGATCCCCCAAGACTAGCCAATGAGCAGTTCTTC. V usage is TRBV15 and J usage is TRBJ2-1; 7 bases are a match to TRBD2. The V segment lost 0 bases and the J segment 6 bases; nucleotides outside the gene matches: 8. Germline loops: CDR1 LNHNV, CDR2 YYDKDF (reference sequence). The CDR3 runs 16 residues.

The count of this clone is one. The chain employs TRBV28 and TRBJ1-2, with D maybe TRBD1 (5 bases). CDR1 is MDHEN, CDR2 SYDVKM, per germline. Trimming removed 3 bases at V and 8 bases at J, with 13 bases between. The CDR3 spans 13 residues. The CDR3 sequence: CASSLGQDHGYTF. As DNA, the CDR3 is TGTGCCAGCAGTTTGGGGCAGGACCACGGCTACACCTTC.

The chain has TRBV27 and TRBJ2-1; perhaps TRBD1 as D (5 bases). V was shortened by 7 bases and J by 3 bases, with 7 bases between the two germline ends. The CDR3 contains 12 residues. Per germline, CDR1 MNHEY and CDR2 SMNVEV (reference sequence). The CDR3 region has the DNA TGTGCCAGCACCGACAGCTACAATGAGCAGTTCTTC. This codes for CASTDSYNEQFF.

The rearrangement joins TRBV9 to TRBJ2-5, with 7 bases identical to TRBD2. CDR1 and CDR2 (germline): SGDLS, YYNGEE. After removal of 2 bases from V and 0 bases from J, the junction contained 4 bases not matched to a gene. The CDR3 runs to 15 residues. The CDR3 protein is CASSVSSGNQETQYF. CDR3 nucleotide sequence: TGTGCCAGCAGCGTGTCGAGCGGGAACCAAGAGACCCAGTACTTC.